This TCR beta chain was sequenced for a study of blood T cells in healthy people across ages. Study-wide context: Per two T cells, about one barcoded beta molecule was captured through template switching.

The J segment lost 13 bases and the V segment lost 2 bases, leaving 16 bases of the junction unmatched. This CDR3 comprises 17 residues. CDR1 is SGHTA and CDR2 is FQGNSA in the germline V gene. In regard to this clonotype: Antigen: not known.

For the second PCR, which ran for about 6 to 11 cycles, a sample-barcoded 5' primer and a J-beta primer mix were used. MiXCR, run by TCRdb on the 5' RACE reads, gives a single entry per CDR3 protein. The sample includes approximately 850,000 distinct CDR3 sequences, 58% of them seen just once. Broader study findings: Naive and antigen-experienced cells were not separated, limiting conclusive comparison. Aged donors had fewer naive CD4+ cells and lower diversity than long-lived donors.

There were at least 5 micrograms of total RNA extracted from every sample. Sequencing was done on a sample of blood. The source is a man between 25 and 39 years old in good health. The chain combines TRBV7-2 with TRBJ2-4; 11 nucleotides align to TRBD2. The CDR3 reads CASSLSTSGINRYGQYF. Here the CDR3 DNA reads TGTGCCAGCAGCTTATCGACTAGCGGGATTAACCGGTACGGGCAGTACTTC.